The clone carrying this T cell receptor beta chain appeared a single time. This sample is part of a study of Graves' ophthalmopathy and Graves' hyperthyroidism. The sequenced template was RNA, covering the TCR beta CDR3 region. After a first-round RT-PCR with HTBI primers, a second-round multiplex PCR was run. TCRdb recomputed calls from the multiplex PCR reads with MiXCR, one row per CDR3 protein. The top ten hold over 2.5% of the sample, which has approximately 640,000 distinct CDR3 sequences, more than 40% seen once. The germline CDR1 and CDR2 sequences are SGHNT and YYREEE (reference sequence). The V gene lost 0 bases and the J gene lost 3 bases, with 9 bases spanning the gap. This CDR3 has 14 residues.

This clonotype was sampled from an adult man with Graves' ophthalmopathy. The V and J genes are TRBV5-4 and TRBJ1-1; D uncertain. What was sequenced was peripheral blood. CDR3 sequence (DNA): TGTGCCAGCAGCTTGGCCGAGGAGGACACTGAAGCTTTCTTT. Its translation is CASSLAEEDTEAFF.